This TCR beta chain was captured in a study of cytomegalovirus exposure and HLA in healthy donors. Though probably carrying unrecorded immune exposures, donors were nominally healthy at sampling. Study-wide points: The number of N-insertions in an Asian-associated ancestry cluster was reportedly below the roughly 670-donor mean in a later analysis. V- and J-gene trimming of TCR beta was linked (in a later analysis) to a missense DCLRE1C variant.

With regard to this clone: The target antigen is unknown.

The V end was cut by 0 bases, the J end by 5 bases, with 8 bases between. Germline V gene sequence: CDR1 SGHKS, CDR2 YYEKEE (reference sequence). The CDR3 extends over 14 amino acids. With 60 Vbeta and 13 Jbeta primers, the PCR was carried out. Sequencing used immunoSEQ multiplex PCR; TCRdb keeps in-frame clones, though not all of them. The sample lists over 150,000 clones; roughly three quarters were seen once. The chain recombines TRBV5-5 with TRBJ1-4, with D maybe TRBD1 (6 bases). The sequencing sample was made of PBMCs. This clonotype originated in a woman younger than 30 in good health and CMV-seronegative. In DNA form, the CDR3 reads TGTGCCAGCAGCTTGGACAGGGCGAATGAAAAACTGTTTTTT. Its protein product is CASSLDRANEKLFF.